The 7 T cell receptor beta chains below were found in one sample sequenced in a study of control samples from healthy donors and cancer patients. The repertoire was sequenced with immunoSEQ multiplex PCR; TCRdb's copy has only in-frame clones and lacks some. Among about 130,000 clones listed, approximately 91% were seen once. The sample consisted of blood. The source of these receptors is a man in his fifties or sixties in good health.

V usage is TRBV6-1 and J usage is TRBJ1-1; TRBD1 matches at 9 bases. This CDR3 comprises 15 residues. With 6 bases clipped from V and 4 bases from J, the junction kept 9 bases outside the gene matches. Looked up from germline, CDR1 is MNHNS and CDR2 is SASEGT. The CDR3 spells CASRGAQGASTEAFF. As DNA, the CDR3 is TGTGCCAGCAGAGGCGCACAGGGGGCGAGCACTGAAGCTTTCTTT.

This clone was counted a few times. CDR3 region: CASSLNDRGLSNQPQHF. DNA of the CDR3: TGTGCCAGCAGCTTAAATGACAGGGGGCTAAGCAATCAGCCCCAGCATTTT. The chain couples TRBV7-8 to TRBJ1-5, with TRBD1 matching over 10 bases. Germline V lookup: CDR1 SGHVS, CDR2 FQNEAQ. Germline trimming cut 2 bases from V and 1 base from J; bases unmatched to any gene: 5. This CDR3 has 17 amino acids.

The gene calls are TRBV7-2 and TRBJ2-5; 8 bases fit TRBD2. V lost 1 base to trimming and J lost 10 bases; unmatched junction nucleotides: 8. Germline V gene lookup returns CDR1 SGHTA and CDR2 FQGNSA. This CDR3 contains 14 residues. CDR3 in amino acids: CASSLGFSGEYQYF. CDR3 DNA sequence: TGTGCCAGCAGCTTAGGCTTTAGCGGGGAGTACCAGTACTTC. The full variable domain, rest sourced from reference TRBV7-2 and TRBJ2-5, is GAGVSQSPSNKVTEKGKDVELRCDPISGHTALYWYRQSLGQGLEFLIYFQGNSAPDKSGLPSDRFSAERTGGSVSTLTIQRTQQEDSAVYLCASSLGFSGEYQYFGPGTRLLVL.

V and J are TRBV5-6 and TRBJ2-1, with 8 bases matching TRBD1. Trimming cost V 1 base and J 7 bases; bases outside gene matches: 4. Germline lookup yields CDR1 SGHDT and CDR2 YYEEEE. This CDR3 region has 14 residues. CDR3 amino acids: CASSLTGQANEQFF. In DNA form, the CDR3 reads TGTGCCAGCAGCTTGACGGGACAGGCGAATGAGCAGTTCTTC.

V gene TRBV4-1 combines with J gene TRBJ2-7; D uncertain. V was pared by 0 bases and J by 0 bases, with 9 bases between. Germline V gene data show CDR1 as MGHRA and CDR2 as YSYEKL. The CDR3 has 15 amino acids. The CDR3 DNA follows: TGCGCCAGCAGCCAAGAGAGGTACGTCTCCTACGAGCAGTACTTC. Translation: CASSQERYVSYEQYF.

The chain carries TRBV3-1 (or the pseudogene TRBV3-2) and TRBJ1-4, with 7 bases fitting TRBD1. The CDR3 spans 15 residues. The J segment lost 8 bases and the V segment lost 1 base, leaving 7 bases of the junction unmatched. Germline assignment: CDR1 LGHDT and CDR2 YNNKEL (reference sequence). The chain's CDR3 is CASSQVKGAGEKLFF. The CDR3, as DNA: TGTGCCAGCAGCCAAGTCAAGGGGGCGGGGGAAAAACTGTTTTTT.

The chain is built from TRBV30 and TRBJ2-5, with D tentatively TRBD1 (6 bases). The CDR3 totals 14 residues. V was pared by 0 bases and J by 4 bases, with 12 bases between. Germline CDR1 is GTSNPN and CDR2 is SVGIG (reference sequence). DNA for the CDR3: TGTGCCTGGAGTGTTAGGACAGCACCAGAGACCCAGTACTTC. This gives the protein CAWSVRTAPETQYF. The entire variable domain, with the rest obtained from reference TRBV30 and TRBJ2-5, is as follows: SQTIHQWPATLVQPVGSPLSLECTVEGTSNPNLYWYRQAAGRGLQLLFYSVGIGQISSEVPQNLSASRPQDRQFILSSKKLLLSDSGFYLCAWSVRTAPETQYFGPGTRLLVL.